A selection of T cell receptor beta chains follows, all from one sample in a study of T-cell reconstitution after alpha-beta-depleted transplantation in children. MiXCR, run by TCRdb on the PCR reads, gives a single entry per CDR3 protein. Among around 50,000 distinct CDR3 sequences listed, 40% to 65% were seen once. The sequences come from peripheral blood, collected before TCRalphabeta/CD19-depleted stem cell transplant. These receptors were collected from a boy in the first two years of life with SCID, due to receive a stem cell transplant. Both conserved end residues are part of each CDR3. Fields, in order: D gene, J gene, clone size, V gene, CDR3 protein, CDR3 DNA. D genes are given only for firm matches. Clone size is shown for a subset of rows, as once, few, many or a class of expanded clone.

NA	TRBJ2-1	NA	TRBV20-1	CSAKVRGTAPRPRSYNEQFF	TGCAGTGCTAAGGTGCGAGGGACCGCTCCTCGTCCGAGGTCCTACAATGAGCAGTTCTTC
TRBD1	TRBJ1-2	NA	TRBV29-1	CSVGTGSYGYTF	TGCAGCGTTGGGACAGGGAGCTATGGCTACACCTTC
TRBD2	TRBJ2-1	NA	TRBV7-2	CASSRGLGSYNEQFF	TGTGCCAGCAGCCGCGGACTAGGGTCCTACAATGAGCAGTTCTTC
TRBD2	TRBJ2-5	NA	TRBV4-1	CASSLSGGTGTQYF	TGCGCCAGCAGCCTAAGCGGGGGGACCGGGACCCAGTACTTC
NA	TRBJ1-1	NA	TRBV28	CASSDPGVDTEAFF	TGTGCCAGCAGTGATCCCGGAGTTGACACTGAAGCTTTCTTT
TRBD1	TRBJ2-7	few	TRBV6-1	CASSPIPGQTYEQYF	TGTGCCAGCAGCCCAATCCCGGGACAGACCTACGAGCAGTACTTC
NA	TRBJ1-4	NA	TRBV6-2/TRBV6-3	CASSSVGGTELFF	TGTGCCAGCAGTTCTGTAGGGGGTACGGAACTGTTTTTT
TRBD2	TRBJ2-7	NA	TRBV20-1	CSATGVGTSDPYEQYF	TGCAGTGCTACGGGTGTTGGGACTAGCGACCCCTACGAGCAGTACTTC
TRBD1	TRBJ2-7	medium-sized	TRBV4-3	CASSQDAGQDEQYF	TGCGCCAGCAGCCAAGATGCCGGACAGGACGAGCAGTACTTC
TRBD1	TRBJ1-1	NA	TRBV13	CASSHRGSGTEAFF	TGTGCCAGCAGCCACAGGGGATCGGGCACTGAAGCTTTCTTT
NA	TRBJ1-6	NA	TRBV7-9	CASSLQGGGGGSPLHF	TGTGCCAGCAGCCTACAGGGAGGGGGGGGCGGTTCACCCCTCCACTTT
TRBD2	TRBJ2-3	NA	TRBV4-1	CASSQVLAGGPTDTQYF	TGCGCCAGCAGCCAAGTACTAGCGGGGGGACCCACAGATACGCAGTATTTT
NA	TRBJ1-2	NA	TRBV28	CASSLVRRYGYTF	TGTGCCAGCAGTTTGGTGCGGCGGTATGGCTACACCTTC
NA	TRBJ1-1	many	TRBV20-1	CSAMGTETVKAFF	TGCAGTGCCATGGGGACTGAGACAGTTAAAGCTTTCTTT
NA	TRBJ1-5	NA	TRBV12-3/TRBV12-4	CASSQGFEYPKPQHF	TGTGCCAGCAGTCAGGGGTTCGAGTATCCCAAGCCCCAGCATTTT
TRBD1	TRBJ1-1	few	TRBV5-5	CASSRTGGSNTEAFF	TGTGCCAGCAGCAGAACAGGGGGCTCAAACACTGAAGCTTTCTTT
NA	TRBJ1-5	NA	TRBV24-1	CATSDRTQNNSNQPQHF	TGTGCCACCAGTGACCGGACACAAAATAATAGCAATCAGCCCCAGCATTTT
NA	TRBJ1-1	few	TRBV12-3/TRBV12-4	CASNNDGDTEAFF	TGTGCCAGCAACAACGACGGAGACACTGAAGCTTTCTTT
NA	TRBJ1-5	few	TRBV18	CASSPGSQPQHF	TGTGCCAGCTCGCCGGGGAGTCAGCCCCAGCATTTT
NA	TRBJ2-3	NA	TRBV7-2	CASSLLAPSTDTQYF	TGTGCCAGCAGCCTATTAGCACCTTCCACAGATACGCAGTATTTT
TRBD1	TRBJ2-1	few	TRBV7-9	CASSLSPYTGANEQFF	TGTGCCAGCAGCTTAAGTCCCTATACAGGGGCTAATGAGCAGTTCTTC
TRBD2	TRBJ2-3	few	TRBV20-1	CSARGYGTSGGARDTQYF	TGCAGTGCTAGAGGTTATGGGACTAGCGGGGGGGCGAGAGATACGCAGTATTTT
NA	TRBJ2-6	many	TRBV4-3	CASSQETGTGANVLTF	TGCGCCAGCAGCCAAGAGACAGGTACTGGGGCCAACGTCCTGACTTTC
TRBD2	TRBJ2-1	few	TRBV7-8	CASSPRTSPYNEQFF	TGTGCCAGCAGCCCGAGGACTAGCCCCTACAATGAGCAGTTCTTC
NA	TRBJ1-1	medium-sized	TRBV20-1	CSARVLDGQTTEAFF	TGCAGTGCTAGAGTACTGGACGGGCAGACCACTGAAGCTTTCTTT
NA	TRBJ2-1	many	TRBV6-1	CASSGESYNEQFF	TGTGCCAGCAGTGGTGAATCCTACAATGAGCAGTTCTTC
NA	TRBJ1-6	NA	TRBV4-3	CASSQELDRSSYNSPLHF	TGCGCCAGCAGCCAAGAATTGGACAGAAGCTCCTATAATTCACCCCTCCACTTT
TRBD1	TRBJ1-2	NA	TRBV5-1	CASSPLMGQGSYGYTF	TGCGCCAGCAGCCCGCTAATGGGACAGGGCTCCTATGGCTACACCTTC
NA	TRBJ1-2	NA	TRBV4-3	CASSQDQGYGYTF	TGCGCCAGCAGCCAAGACCAAGGCTATGGCTACACCTTC
NA	TRBJ1-2	NA	TRBV12-3/TRBV12-4	CASSLAGAKRYGYTF	TGTGCCAGCAGTTTAGCGGGGGCGAAGAGGTATGGCTACACCTTC
NA	TRBJ2-1	NA	TRBV27	CASSSRLDPYNEQFF	TGTGCCAGCAGCTCGAGACTTGACCCGTACAATGAGCAGTTCTTC
TRBD1	TRBJ1-2	NA	TRBV20-1	CSASDRAFGYTF	TGCAGTGCAAGCGACAGGGCTTTTGGCTACACCTTC
NA	TRBJ1-2	NA	TRBV28	CASSFQARKNYGYTF	TGTGCCAGCAGTTTCCAGGCCAGGAAGAACTATGGCTACACCTTC
NA	TRBJ2-7	NA	TRBV9	CASSVGWGFLSYEQYF	TGTGCCAGCAGCGTCGGCTGGGGGTTCCTCTCCTACGAGCAGTACTTC
NA	TRBJ2-6	NA	TRBV7-9	CASGGFSNVLTF	TGTGCCAGCGGAGGTTTTTCCAACGTCCTGACTTTC
NA	TRBJ1-4	NA	TRBV7-2	CASSLPGVYRKLFF	TGTGCCAGCAGCCTCCCCGGGGTCTATAGAAAACTGTTTTTT
NA	TRBJ1-1	NA	TRBV15	CATSRDRQRNTEAFF	TGTGCCACCAGCAGAGATCGGCAGCGGAACACTGAAGCTTTCTTT
TRBD2	TRBJ2-5	NA	TRBV2	CASSRGGGQVETQYF	TGTGCCAGCAGTCGCGGCGGGGGGCAGGTGGAGACCCAGTACTTC
NA	TRBJ2-1	NA	TRBV7-9	CASSRTINEQFF	TGTGCCAGCAGCCGGACAATCAATGAGCAGTTCTTC
NA	TRBJ1-1	NA	TRBV20-1	CSAREIGGVDEAFF	TGCAGTGCTAGAGAGATCGGGGGTGTGGATGAAGCTTTCTTT
TRBD2	TRBJ2-3	NA	TRBV29-1	CSVDGGTSGTADTQYF	TGCAGCGTTGACGGGGGGACTAGCGGGACGGCAGATACGCAGTATTTT
NA	TRBJ2-1	NA	TRBV20-1	CSAQHRYNEQFF	TGCAGTGCTCAACACAGGTACAATGAGCAGTTCTTC
NA	TRBJ2-5	NA	TRBV3-1	CASSQDSARTQYF	TGTGCCAGCAGCCAAGATAGTGCGAGGACCCAGTACTTC
TRBD1	TRBJ2-7	few	TRBV29-1	CSVWTGSSYEQYF	TGCAGCGTTTGGACAGGGAGCTCCTACGAGCAGTACTTC
NA	TRBJ1-1	medium-sized	TRBV7-6	CASSLGVEGEAFF	TGTGCCAGCAGCTTAGGTGTTGAGGGTGAAGCTTTCTTT
NA	TRBJ2-6	NA	TRBV15	CATSGLRAGANVLTF	TGTGCCACCAGCGGGCTTAGAGCTGGGGCCAACGTCCTGACTTTC
NA	TRBJ2-3	NA	TRBV11-2	CASSSGRPTTDTQYF	TGTGCCAGCAGCTCCGGCAGACCTACCACAGATACGCAGTATTTT
NA	TRBJ2-7	medium-sized	TRBV5-1	CASSLDKPYEQYF	TGCGCCAGCAGTTTGGACAAGCCCTACGAGCAGTACTTC
TRBD1	TRBJ1-2	NA	TRBV20-1	CSARGGQGGYGYTF	TGCAGTGCTAGGGGGGGACAGGGGGGCTATGGCTACACCTTC
TRBD2	TRBJ2-1	NA	TRBV11-2	CASSPGLAEQFF	TGTGCCAGCAGCCCGGGACTAGCGGAGCAGTTCTTC
NA	TRBJ2-2	NA	TRBV12-3/TRBV12-4	CASSLSLTWELFF	TGTGCCAGCAGTTTATCCCTCACCTGGGAGCTGTTTTTT
NA	TRBJ2-7	NA	TRBV2	CASIARTAQRTGQYF	TGTGCCAGCATCGCTCGGACAGCCCAACGGACGGGGCAGTACTTC
NA	TRBJ2-1	NA	TRBV4-2	CASSQDLYREGQEQFF	TGTGCCAGCAGCCAAGATCTGTACCGTGAGGGCCAAGAGCAGTTCTTC